This record concerns one T cell receptor (beta chain) sequence. This record belongs to a study of T cells in Graves' hyperthyroidism and ophthalmopathy. Regions amplified from RNA transcripts were the TCR beta CDR3 regions. The HTBI primer set served for first-round RT-PCR of the TCR CDR3. Using its own MiXCR run on the multiplex PCR reads, TCRdb lists one record per CDR3 protein. The data hold 560,000 or so distinct CDR3 sequences, with approximately 44% observed a single time. Over 18 months, lack of ophthalmopathy progression marked Graves' hyperthyroidism as stable. Patients were excluded because of uncontrolled infection, other autoimmune disease, pregnancy or lactation. The CDR3 runs to 18 residues. Germline V gene lookup returns CDR1 SNHLY and CDR2 FYNNEI. The V gene lost 5 bases and the J gene lost 2 bases, with 22 bases spanning the gap.

Sequencing used peripheral blood or thyroid tissue (not recorded which). The receptor's source is a woman younger than 35 with Graves' hyperthyroidism. The chain is built from TRBV2 and TRBJ1-5, with D perhaps matching TRBD1 (5 bases). CDR3 sequence reads: CASSPQRPQGLGNQPQHF. The CDR3 DNA is TGTGCCAGCAGTCCCCAACGGCCTCAGGGCCTCGGCAATCAGCCCCAGCATTTT. Together with reference TRBV2 and TRBJ1-5, the CDR3 gives the full variable domain: EPEVTQTPSHQVTQMGQEVILRCVPISNHLYFYWYRQILGQKVEFLVSFYNNEISEKSEIFDDQFSVERPDGSNFTLKIRSTKLEDSAMYFCASSPQRPQGLGNQPQHFGDGTRLSIL.